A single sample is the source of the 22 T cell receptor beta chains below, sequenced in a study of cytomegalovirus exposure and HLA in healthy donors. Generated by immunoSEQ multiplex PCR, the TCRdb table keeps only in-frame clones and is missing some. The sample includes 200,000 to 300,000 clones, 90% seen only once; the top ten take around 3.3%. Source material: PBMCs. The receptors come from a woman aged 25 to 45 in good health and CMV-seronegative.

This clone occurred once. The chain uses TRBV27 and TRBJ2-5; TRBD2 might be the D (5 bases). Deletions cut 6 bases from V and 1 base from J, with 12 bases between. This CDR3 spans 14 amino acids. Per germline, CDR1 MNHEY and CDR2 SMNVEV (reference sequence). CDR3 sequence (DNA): TGTGCCAGCAGACTAGGCCAGGCCCAAGAGACCCAGTACTTC. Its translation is CASRLGQAQETQYF.

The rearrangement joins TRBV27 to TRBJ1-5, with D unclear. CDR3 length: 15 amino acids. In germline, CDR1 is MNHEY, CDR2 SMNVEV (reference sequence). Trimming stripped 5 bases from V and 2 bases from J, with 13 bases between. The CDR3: CASSPHLTRNQPQHF. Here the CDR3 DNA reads TGTGCCAGCAGTCCGCACCTCACGCGCAATCAGCCCCAGCATTTT.

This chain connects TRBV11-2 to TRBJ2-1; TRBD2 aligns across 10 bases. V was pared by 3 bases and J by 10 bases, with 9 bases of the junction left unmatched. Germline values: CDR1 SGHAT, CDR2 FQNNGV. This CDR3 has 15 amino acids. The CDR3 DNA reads TGTGCCAGCAGCTTTGATAGCGGGAGGCGACTAGAGCAGTTCTTC. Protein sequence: CASSFDSGRRLEQFF.

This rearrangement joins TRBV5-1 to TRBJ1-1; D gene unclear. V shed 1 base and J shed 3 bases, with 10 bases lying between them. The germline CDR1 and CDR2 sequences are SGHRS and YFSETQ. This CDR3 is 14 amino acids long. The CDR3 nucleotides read TGCGCCAGCAGCTTGCTGGGCGCGGACACTGAAGCTTTCTTT. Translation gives CASSLLGADTEAFF.

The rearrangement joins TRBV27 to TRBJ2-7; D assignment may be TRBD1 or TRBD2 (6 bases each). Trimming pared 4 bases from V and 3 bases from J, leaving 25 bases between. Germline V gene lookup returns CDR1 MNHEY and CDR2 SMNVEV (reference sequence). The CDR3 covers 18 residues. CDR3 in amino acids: CASSSWGRDALTFYEQYF. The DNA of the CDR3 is TGTGCCAGCAGTTCATGGGGGCGGGACGCTCTAACTTTCTACGAGCAGTACTTC.

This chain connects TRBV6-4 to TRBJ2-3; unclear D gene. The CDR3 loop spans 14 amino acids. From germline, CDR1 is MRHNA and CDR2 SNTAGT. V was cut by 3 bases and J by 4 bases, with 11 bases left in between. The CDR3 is CASSENRAADTQYF. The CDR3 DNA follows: TGTGCCAGCAGTGAAAATAGGGCGGCAGATACGCAGTATTTT.

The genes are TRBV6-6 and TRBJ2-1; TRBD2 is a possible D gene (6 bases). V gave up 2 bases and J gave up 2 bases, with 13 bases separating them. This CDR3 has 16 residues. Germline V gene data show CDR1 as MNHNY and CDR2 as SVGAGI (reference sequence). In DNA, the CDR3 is TGTGCCAGCAGTTACGCGCGGGGACGGCCCTACAATGAGCAGTTCTTC. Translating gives CASSYARGRPYNEQFF.

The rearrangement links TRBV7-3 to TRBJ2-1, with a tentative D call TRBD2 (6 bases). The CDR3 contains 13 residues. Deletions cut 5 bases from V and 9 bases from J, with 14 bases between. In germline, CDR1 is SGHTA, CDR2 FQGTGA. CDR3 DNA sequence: TGTGCCAGCAGCCCAACGGGAGCAACTGAGCAGTTCTTC. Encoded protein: CASSPTGATEQFF.

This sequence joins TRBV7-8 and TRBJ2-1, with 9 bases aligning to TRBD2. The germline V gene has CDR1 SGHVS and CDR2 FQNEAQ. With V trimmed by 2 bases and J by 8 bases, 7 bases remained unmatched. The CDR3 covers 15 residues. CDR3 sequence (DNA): TGTGCCAGCAGCTTACCGGGCGGGAGGGGGGATGAGCAGTTCTTC. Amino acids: CASSLPGGRGDEQFF. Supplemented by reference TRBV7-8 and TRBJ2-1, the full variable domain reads GAGVSQSPRYKVAKRGQDVALRCDPISGHVSLFWYQQALGQGPEFLTYFQNEAQLDKSGLPSDRFFAERPEGSVSTLKIQRTQQEDSAVYLCASSLPGGRGDEQFFGPGTRLTVL.

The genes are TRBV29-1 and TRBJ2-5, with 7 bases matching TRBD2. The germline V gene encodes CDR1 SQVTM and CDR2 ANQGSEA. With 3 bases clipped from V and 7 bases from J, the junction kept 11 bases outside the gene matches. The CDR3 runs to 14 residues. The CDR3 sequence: CSVDSAGVYGTQYF. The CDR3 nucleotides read TGCAGCGTTGATAGTGCGGGAGTTTACGGGACCCAGTACTTC. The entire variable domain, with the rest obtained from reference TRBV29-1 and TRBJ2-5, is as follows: SAVISQKPSRDICQRGTSLTIQCQVDSQVTMMFWYRQQPGQSLTLIATANQGSEATYESGFVIDKFPISRPNLTFSTLTVSNMSPEDSSIYLCSVDSAGVYGTQYFGPGTRLLVL.

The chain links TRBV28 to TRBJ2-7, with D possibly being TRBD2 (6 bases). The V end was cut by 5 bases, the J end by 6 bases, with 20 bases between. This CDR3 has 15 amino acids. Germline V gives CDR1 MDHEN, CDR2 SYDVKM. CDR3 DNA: TGTGCCAGCAGTAGGGTCGCTAGCGCCGCGTCCGAGCAGTACTTC. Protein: CASSRVASAASEQYF.

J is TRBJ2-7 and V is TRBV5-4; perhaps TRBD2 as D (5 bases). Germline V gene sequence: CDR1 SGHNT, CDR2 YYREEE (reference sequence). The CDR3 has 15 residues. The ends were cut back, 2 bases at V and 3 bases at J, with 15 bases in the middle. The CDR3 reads CASSLDRGSGYEQYF. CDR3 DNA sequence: TGTGCCAGCAGCTTAGATCGCGGAAGCGGCTACGAGCAGTACTTC. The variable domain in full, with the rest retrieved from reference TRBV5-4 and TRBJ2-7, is ETGVTQSPTHLIKTRGQQVTLRCSSQSGHNTVSWYQQALGQGPQFIFQYYREEENGRGNFPPRFSGLQFPNYSSELNVNALELDDSALYLCASSLDRGSGYEQYFGPGTRLTVT.

CDR3 sequence (DNA): TGTGCCAGTAGTATAGCCCTAGGACTAGCAGGTTACGAGCAGTACTTC. Its protein is CASSIALGLAGYEQYF. The V and J genes are TRBV19 and TRBJ2-7; 8 nucleotides align to TRBD2. The CDR3 loop spans 16 amino acids. The J segment lost 4 bases and the V segment lost 1 base, leaving 9 bases of the junction unmatched. Germline V CDR1 and CDR2: LNHDA, SQIVND (reference sequence).

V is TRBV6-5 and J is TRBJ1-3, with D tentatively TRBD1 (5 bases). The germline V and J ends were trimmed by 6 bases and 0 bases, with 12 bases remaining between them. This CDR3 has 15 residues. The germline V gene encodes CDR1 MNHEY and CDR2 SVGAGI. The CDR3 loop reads CASRPDSSSGNTIYF. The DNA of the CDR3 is TGTGCCAGCAGACCCGACAGCTCCTCTGGAAACACCATATATTTT.

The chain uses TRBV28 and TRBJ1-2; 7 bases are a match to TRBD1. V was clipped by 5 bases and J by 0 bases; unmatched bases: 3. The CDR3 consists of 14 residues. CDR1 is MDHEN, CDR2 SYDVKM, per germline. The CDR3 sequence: CASSTGATNYGYTF. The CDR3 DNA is TGTGCCAGCAGTACAGGGGCCACTAACTATGGCTACACCTTC.

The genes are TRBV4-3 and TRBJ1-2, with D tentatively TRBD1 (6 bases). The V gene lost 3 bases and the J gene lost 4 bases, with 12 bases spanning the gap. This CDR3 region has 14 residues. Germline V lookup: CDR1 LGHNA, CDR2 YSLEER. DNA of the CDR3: TGCGCCAGCAGCCAGACAGGCAGTACCTATGGCTACACCTTC. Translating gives CASSQTGSTYGYTF.

CDR3 nucleotide sequence: TGTGCCACCAGCGCACCGGGACAGCAAGATTCCTACAATGAGCAGTTCTTC. Translation gives CATSAPGQQDSYNEQFF. This sequence joins TRBV15 and TRBJ2-1; TRBD1 matches 7 bases. Germline V gene lookup returns CDR1 LNHNV and CDR2 YYDKDF (reference sequence). The CDR3 runs 17 residues. V dropped 5 bases and J dropped 1; count of bases not matched to a gene: 11.

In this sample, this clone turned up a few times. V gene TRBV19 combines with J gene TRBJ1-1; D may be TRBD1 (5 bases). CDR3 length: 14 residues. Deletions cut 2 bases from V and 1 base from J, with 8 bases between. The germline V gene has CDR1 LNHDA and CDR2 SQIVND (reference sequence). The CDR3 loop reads CASSISGTNTEAFF. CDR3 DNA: TGTGCCAGTAGTATATCCGGGACGAACACTGAAGCTTTCTTT.

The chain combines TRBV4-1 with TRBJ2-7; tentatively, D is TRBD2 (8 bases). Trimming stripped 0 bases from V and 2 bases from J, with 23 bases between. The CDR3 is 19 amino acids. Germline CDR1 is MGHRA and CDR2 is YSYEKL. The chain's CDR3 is CASSQDRGRLAGHPYEQYF. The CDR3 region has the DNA TGCGCCAGCAGCCAAGATAGGGGGCGGCTAGCGGGTCACCCCTACGAGCAGTACTTC.

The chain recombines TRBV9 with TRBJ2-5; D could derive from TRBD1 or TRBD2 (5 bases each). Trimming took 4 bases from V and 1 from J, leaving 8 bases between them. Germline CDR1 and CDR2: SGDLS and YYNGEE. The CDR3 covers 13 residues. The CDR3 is CASSRDLQETQYF. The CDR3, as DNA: TGTGCCAGCAGCCGGGACCTCCAAGAGACCCAGTACTTC. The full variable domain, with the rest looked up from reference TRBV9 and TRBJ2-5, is DSGVTQTPKHLITATGQRVTLRCSPRSGDLSVYWYQQSLDQGLQFLIQYYNGEERAKGNILERFSAQQFPDLHSELNLSSLELGDSALYFCASSRDLQETQYFGPGTRLLVL.

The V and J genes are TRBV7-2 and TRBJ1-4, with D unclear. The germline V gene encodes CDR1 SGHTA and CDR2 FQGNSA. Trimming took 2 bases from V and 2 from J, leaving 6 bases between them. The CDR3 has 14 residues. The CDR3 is CASSLTRTNEKLFF. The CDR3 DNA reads TGTGCCAGCAGCTTAACAAGGACTAATGAAAAACTGTTTTTT.

CDR3 amino acids: CASSVRQGGKLFF. DNA of the CDR3: TGTGCCAGCAGCGTAAGACAGGGCGGAAAACTGTTTTTT. The chain has TRBV9 and TRBJ1-4; 7 bases are a match to TRBD1. The CDR3 totals 13 residues. In germline, CDR1 is SGDLS, CDR2 YYNGEE. J lost 10 bases, V lost 1 base, and 4 bases had no gene match.